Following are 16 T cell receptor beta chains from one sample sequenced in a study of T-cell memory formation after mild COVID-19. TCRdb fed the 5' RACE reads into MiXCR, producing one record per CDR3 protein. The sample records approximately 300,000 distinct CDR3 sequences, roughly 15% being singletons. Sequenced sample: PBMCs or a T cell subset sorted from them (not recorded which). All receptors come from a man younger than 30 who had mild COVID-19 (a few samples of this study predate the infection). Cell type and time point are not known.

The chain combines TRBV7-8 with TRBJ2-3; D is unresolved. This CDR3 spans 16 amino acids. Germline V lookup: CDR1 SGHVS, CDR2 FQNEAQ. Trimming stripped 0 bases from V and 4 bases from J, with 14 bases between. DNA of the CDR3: TGTGCCAGCAGCTTAGCGCGTGGGGTTGGGTCAGATACGCAGTATTTT. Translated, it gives CASSLARGVGSDTQYF.

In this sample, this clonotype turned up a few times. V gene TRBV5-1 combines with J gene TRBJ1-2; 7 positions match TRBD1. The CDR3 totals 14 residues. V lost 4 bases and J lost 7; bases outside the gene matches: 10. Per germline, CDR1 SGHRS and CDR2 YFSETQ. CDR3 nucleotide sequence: TGCGCCAGCAGCGCGCGACAGGGCTACGGTGGCTACACCTTC. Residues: CASSARQGYGGYTF.

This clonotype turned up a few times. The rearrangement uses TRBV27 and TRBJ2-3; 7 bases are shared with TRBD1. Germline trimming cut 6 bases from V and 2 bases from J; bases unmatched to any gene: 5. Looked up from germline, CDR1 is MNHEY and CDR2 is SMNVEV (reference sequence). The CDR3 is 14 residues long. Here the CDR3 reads CASSRDRPTDTQYF. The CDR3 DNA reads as TGTGCCAGCAGCCGGGACAGACCCACAGATACGCAGTATTTT.

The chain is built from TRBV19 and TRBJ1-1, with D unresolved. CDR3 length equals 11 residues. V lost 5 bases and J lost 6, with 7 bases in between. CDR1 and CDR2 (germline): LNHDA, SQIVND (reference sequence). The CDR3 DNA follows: TGTGCCAGTAGTGACGGCGCTGAAGCTTTCTTT. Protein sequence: CASSDGAEAFF.

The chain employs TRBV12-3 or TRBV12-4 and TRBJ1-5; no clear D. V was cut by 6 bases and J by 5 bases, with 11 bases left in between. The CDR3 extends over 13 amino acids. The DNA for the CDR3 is TGTGCCAGCAGCAGTCAGCCGTATCAGCCCCAGCATTTT. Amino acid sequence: CASSSQPYQPQHF.

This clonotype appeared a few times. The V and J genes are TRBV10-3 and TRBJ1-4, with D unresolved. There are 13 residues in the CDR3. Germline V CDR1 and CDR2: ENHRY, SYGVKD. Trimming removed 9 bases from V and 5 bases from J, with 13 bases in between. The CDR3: CAIRRQENEKLFF. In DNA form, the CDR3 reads TGTGCCATAAGACGGCAGGAGAATGAAAAACTGTTTTTT.

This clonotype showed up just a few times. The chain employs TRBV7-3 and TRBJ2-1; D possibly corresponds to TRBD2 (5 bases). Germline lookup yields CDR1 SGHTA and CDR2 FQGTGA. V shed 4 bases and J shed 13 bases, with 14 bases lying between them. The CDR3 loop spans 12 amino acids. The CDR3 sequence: CASSSPGSIQFF. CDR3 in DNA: TGTGCCAGCAGCTCTCCGGGGAGCATCCAGTTCTTC.

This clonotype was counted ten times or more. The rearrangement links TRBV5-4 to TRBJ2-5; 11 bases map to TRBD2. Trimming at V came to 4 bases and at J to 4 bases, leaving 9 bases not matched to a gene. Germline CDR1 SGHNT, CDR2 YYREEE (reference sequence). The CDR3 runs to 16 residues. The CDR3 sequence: CASSRQTSGAGETQYF. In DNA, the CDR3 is TGTGCCAGCAGCCGACAGACTAGCGGGGCCGGAGAGACCCAGTACTTC.

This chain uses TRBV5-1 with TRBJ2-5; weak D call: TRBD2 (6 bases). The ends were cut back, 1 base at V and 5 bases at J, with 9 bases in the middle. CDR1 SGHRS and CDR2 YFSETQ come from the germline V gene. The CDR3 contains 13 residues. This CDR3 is CASSLPREETQYF. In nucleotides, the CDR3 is TGCGCCAGCAGCTTGCCACGGGAGGAGACCCAGTACTTC.

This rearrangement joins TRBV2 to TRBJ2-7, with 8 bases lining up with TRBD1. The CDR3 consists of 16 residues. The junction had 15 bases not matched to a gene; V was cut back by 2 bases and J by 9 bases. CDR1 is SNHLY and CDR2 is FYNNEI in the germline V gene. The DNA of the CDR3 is TGTGCCAGCAGTGAACAAGGACAGGGCGGGGAGTCGGGGCAGTACTTC. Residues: CASSEQGQGGESGQYF.

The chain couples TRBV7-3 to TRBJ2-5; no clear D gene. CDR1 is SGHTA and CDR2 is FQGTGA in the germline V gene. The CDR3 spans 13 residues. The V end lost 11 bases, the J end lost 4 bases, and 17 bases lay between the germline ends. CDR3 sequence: CAGDFSLGETQYF. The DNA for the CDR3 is TGTGCCGGAGACTTCTCTCTAGGAGAGACCCAGTACTTC.

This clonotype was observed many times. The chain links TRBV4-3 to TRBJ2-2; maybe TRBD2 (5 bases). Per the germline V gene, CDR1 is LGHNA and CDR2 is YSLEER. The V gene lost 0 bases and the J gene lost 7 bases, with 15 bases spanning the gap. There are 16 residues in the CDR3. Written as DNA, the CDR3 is TGCGCCAGCAGCCAAGAACATTATGCGAGCGGCGGGGAGCTGTTTTTT. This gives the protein CASSQEHYASGGELFF.

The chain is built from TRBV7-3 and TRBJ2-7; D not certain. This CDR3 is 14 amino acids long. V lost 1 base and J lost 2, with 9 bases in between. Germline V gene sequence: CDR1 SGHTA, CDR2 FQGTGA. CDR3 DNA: TGTGCCAGCAGCTTAAATGGCGGTACCTACGAGCAGTACTTC. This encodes CASSLNGGTYEQYF. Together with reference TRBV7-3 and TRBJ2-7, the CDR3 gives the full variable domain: GAGVSQTPSNKVTEKGKYVELRCDPISGHTALYWYRQSLGQGPEFLIYFQGTGAADDSGLPNDRFFAVRPEGSVSTLKIQRTERGDSAVYLCASSLNGGTYEQYFGPGTRLTVT.

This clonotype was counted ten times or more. Written as DNA, the CDR3 is TGCGCCAGCAGCTCCGCCCTCAGGGACCACGAGCAGTACTTC. It translates to CASSSALRDHEQYF. J is TRBJ2-7 and V is TRBV5-1, with D perhaps TRBD1 or TRBD2 (5 bases each). V lost 3 bases, J lost 5 bases, and 15 bases lay in between. The CDR3 length is 14 residues. The germline gives CDR1 SGHRS, CDR2 YFSETQ.

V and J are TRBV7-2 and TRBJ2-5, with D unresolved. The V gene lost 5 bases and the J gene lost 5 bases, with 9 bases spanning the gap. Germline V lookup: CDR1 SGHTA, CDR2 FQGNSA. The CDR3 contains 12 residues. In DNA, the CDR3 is TGTGCCAGCAGCCAATACCGGGAGACCCAGTACTTC. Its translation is CASSQYRETQYF.

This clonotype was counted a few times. The CDR3, as DNA: TGTGCCAGCAGTCAAGGGGTCAGCACAGATACGCAGTATTTT. Amino acid sequence: CASSQGVSTDTQYF. This chain links TRBV6-5 with TRBJ2-3, with a weak D call TRBD1 (5 bases). V lost 5 bases, J lost 0 bases, and 9 bases lay in between. The CDR3 spans 14 residues. The germline gives CDR1 MNHEY, CDR2 SVGAGI.